This passage covers 26 T cell receptor beta chains from one sample sequenced in a study of glioma-infiltrating T cells. Amplification of TCR alpha and beta CDR3 regions from RNA used iRepertoire nested multiplex PCR. From the multiplex PCR reads, TCRdb called clonotypes with MiXCR, one entry per CDR3 protein. The sample holds some 100,000 distinct CDR3 sequences; less than 30% are singletons and the top ten take roughly 30%. Material: glioma tissue, nonneoplastic brain tissue, or PBMCs (not recorded which). These receptors came from a human donor with low-grade glioma or glioblastoma, undergoing nonglioma brain surgery, or in good health (not recorded which).

This clonotype appeared many times. The J gene is TRBJ1-5, the V gene TRBV6-2 or TRBV6-3, with D unclear. Germline CDR1 is MNHEY and CDR2 is SVGEGT. The CDR3 is 14 residues long. Trimming took 2 bases from V and 3 from J, leaving 8 bases between them. The CDR3 protein is CASSYRRNNQPQHF. CDR3 bases: TGTGCCAGCAGTTACCGGAGGAACAATCAGCCCCAGCATTTT.

This clonotype was seen repeatedly, ten times or more. The rearrangement links TRBV4-1 to TRBJ1-3; the D is unclear. Trimming shortened V by 0 bases and J by 0 bases, and 9 bases separated the two germline ends. CDR1 and CDR2 from the germline V gene are MGHRA and YSYEKL. This CDR3 contains 16 residues. The CDR3 DNA sequence: TGCGCCAGCAGCCAAGATCAGAGACCCTCTGGAAACACCATATATTTT. This translates into CASSQDQRPSGNTIYF.

This clonotype was found many times. The chain has TRBV7-9 and TRBJ1-2, with D hard to call. The CDR3 is made up of 12 amino acids. Trimming removed 3 bases from V and 3 bases from J, with 5 bases in between. CDR1 is SEHNR, CDR2 FQNEAQ, per germline (reference sequence). CDR3: CASSFQDYGYTF. CDR3 in DNA: TGTGCCAGCAGCTTTCAGGACTATGGCTACACCTTC.

This clonotype occurred many times. J is TRBJ2-7 and V is TRBV27; D uncertain. Trimming took 2 bases from V and 2 from J, leaving 10 bases between them. The CDR3 is made up of 14 amino acids. Per the germline V gene, CDR1 is MNHEY and CDR2 is SMNVEV (reference sequence). CDR3 nucleotides: TGTGCCAGCAGTTTACTCGGAGCCCCCTACGAGCAGTACTTC. This gives the protein CASSLLGAPYEQYF.

The chain is built from TRBV5-4 and TRBJ2-1; a weak D match, TRBD1 (5 bases). This CDR3 region has 15 residues. Germline V gene lookup returns CDR1 SGHNT and CDR2 YYREEE (reference sequence). The germline V and J ends were trimmed by 5 bases and 12 bases, with 24 bases remaining between them. CDR3 bases: TGTGCCAGCAGTTATACACCGTGGGGAAGGGGCGGGCAGTTCTTC. This codes for CASSYTPWGRGGQFF.

The V and J genes are TRBV7-9 and TRBJ2-3; no reliable D call. Trimming stripped 1 base from V and 2 bases from J, with 13 bases between. CDR1 is SEHNR, CDR2 FQNEAQ, per germline (reference sequence). This CDR3 has 16 residues. Here the CDR3 DNA reads TGTGCCAGCAGCTTAGGAATTGCGACGAACACAGATACGCAGTATTTT. This encodes CASSLGIATNTDTQYF.

In regard to this clonotype: A much larger clone sits a single nucleotide away, making a read error possible. V usage is TRBV28 and J usage is TRBJ2-7, with TRBD1 matching over 7 bases. This CDR3 spans 16 amino acids. The V segment lost 5 bases and the J segment 1 base; nucleotides outside the gene matches: 11. CDR1 and CDR2 from the germline V gene are MDHEN and SYDVKM. CDR3 in DNA: TGTGCCAGCAGTCCAGGGACAGTGGGCCAGTCCTACGAGCAGTACTTC. Its translation: CASSPGTVGQSYEQYF.

Of note for this clonotype: A read error may be the cause here, since a much bigger clone is one base away. J is TRBJ1-1 and V is TRBV19; D is ambiguous. Between the trimmed V and J ends, which lost 3 bases and 5 bases, there was a span of 16 bases. This CDR3 is 15 amino acids long. Germline lookup yields CDR1 LNHDA and CDR2 SQIVND (reference sequence). CDR3 DNA sequence: TGTGCCAGTAGTATTCCGGAAGGGAGTCGGACTGAAGCTTTCTTT. It specifies CASSIPEGSRTEAFF.

This clonotype was detected a few times. The rearrangement uses TRBV6-1 and TRBJ2-1; either TRBD1 or TRBD2 may supply D (5 bases each). With 6 bases removed from V and 6 bases from J, the gap between germline ends came to 15 bases. Germline V CDR1 and CDR2: MNHNS, SASEGT. The CDR3 is 14 residues long. CDR3 nucleotides: TGTGCCAGCAGCGTAGCTGGGGGTCCCAATGAGCAGTTCTTC. This encodes CASSVAGGPNEQFF.

The table lists this clonotype with many counts. The V call is TRBV18, the J call TRBJ2-1, with 8 positions matching TRBD2. CDR3 size: 17 residues. Germline V CDR1 and CDR2: KGHSH, LQKENI. The V segment lost 5 bases and the J segment 0 bases; nucleotides outside the gene matches: 9. The CDR3 DNA reads TGTGCCAGCTCAGACGGGACTAGTTCTAGCTCCTACAATGAGCAGTTCTTC. Amino acid sequence: CASSDGTSSSSYNEQFF.

CDR3 residues: CASSQERRTHYEQYF. CDR3 DNA: TGTGCCAGCAGCCAAGAAAGGCGGACCCACTACGAGCAGTACTTC. V and J are TRBV6-1 and TRBJ2-7; no clear D gene. Germline CDR1 reads MNHNS; CDR2 reads SASEGT. The ends were cut back, 6 bases at V and 3 bases at J, with 18 bases in the middle. The CDR3 loop spans 15 amino acids.

J is TRBJ1-3 and V is TRBV29-1; 8 positions match TRBD1. Losses at the gene ends were 7 bases for V and 0 bases for J; bases not matched to a gene: 5. The CDR3 extends over 14 amino acids. The germline V gene encodes CDR1 SQVTM and CDR2 ANQGSEA. CDR3 sequence reads: CSAWTGLSGNTIYF. The CDR3 DNA reads TGCAGCGCCTGGACAGGGCTCTCTGGAAACACCATATATTTT.

This clonotype was found many times. V is TRBV2 and J is TRBJ2-7; D call uncertain. With 1 base removed from V and 1 base from J, the gap between germline ends came to 8 bases. The CDR3 length is 14 residues. In germline, CDR1 is SNHLY, CDR2 FYNNEI. This CDR3 is CASSEGLSSYEQYF. CDR3 nucleotides: TGTGCCAGCAGTGAAGGACTTTCATCCTACGAGCAGTACTTC.

Turning to this clonotype: A clone one base away is much larger, so this may be a read error. J is TRBJ2-5 and V is TRBV14, with TRBD1 as a possible D gene (5 bases). The germline V gene encodes CDR1 SGHDN and CDR2 FVKESK. V lost 3 bases and J lost 2, with 13 bases in between. CDR3 length equals 15 residues. The CDR3 reads CASSHITRDQETQYF. CDR3 sequence (DNA): TGTGCCAGCAGCCATATCACCAGGGATCAAGAGACCCAGTACTTC.

This clonotype was seen at least ten times. This sequence joins TRBV15 and TRBJ1-5, with a possible D match to TRBD1 (5 bases). CDR3 length: 16 amino acids. Trimming removed 0 bases from V and 4 bases from J, with 13 bases in between. From germline, CDR1 is LNHNV and CDR2 YYDKDF (reference sequence). CDR3 region: CATSREAGLQNQPQHF. CDR3 DNA: TGTGCCACCAGCAGAGAGGCAGGGCTCCAGAATCAGCCCCAGCATTTT. Full variable domain (rest looked up from reference TRBV15 and TRBJ1-5): DAMVIQNPRYQVTQFGKPVTLSCSQTLNHNVMYWYQQKSSQAPKLLFHYYDKDFNNEADTPDNFQSRRPNTSFCFLDIRSPGLGDTAMYLCATSREAGLQNQPQHFGDGTRLSIL.

This rearrangement joins TRBV12-3 or TRBV12-4 to TRBJ1-1; 8 bases map to TRBD1. The CDR3 length is 14 residues. Losses at the gene ends were 6 bases for V and 8 bases for J; bases not matched to a gene: 11. The CDR3 DNA is TGTGCCAGCAGACGGACAGGGTCCCAGCCGGAAGCTTTCTTT. It encodes CASRRTGSQPEAFF.

This clonotype was seen ten or more times. The V and J genes are TRBV7-9 and TRBJ1-1; D not resolved. The CDR3 is 14 residues long. V was shortened by 5 bases and J by 1 base, with 11 bases between the two germline ends. CDR1 is SEHNR, CDR2 FQNEAQ, per germline (reference sequence). The CDR3 spells CASSADTPNTEAFF. The CDR3 DNA reads as TGTGCCAGCAGCGCCGACACTCCGAACACTGAAGCTTTCTTT.

This clonotype was found many times. V and J are TRBV6-5 and TRBJ2-1; TRBD2 might be the D (6 bases). Trimming took off 2 bases at V and 9 bases at J, with 11 bases between the two ends. The CDR3 covers 13 residues. Germline CDR1 reads MNHEY; CDR2 reads SVGAGI. The CDR3 region has the DNA TGTGCCAGCAGTTACACGGGGAGGAGTGAGCAGTTCTTC. Translation: CASSYTGRSEQFF.

The table lists this clonotype with many counts. CDR3 bases: TGTGCCAGCAGCCGCCCCGGGACAGGGGGTGACCAGCCCCAGCATTTT. It codes for CASSRPGTGGDQPQHF. The genes are TRBV7-2 and TRBJ1-5, with 11 bases that match TRBD1. V gave up 5 bases and J gave up 7 bases; unmatched junction bases: 10. The CDR3 is made up of 16 amino acids. From germline, CDR1 is SGHTA and CDR2 FQGNSA. The complete variable domain, with remaining parts taken from reference TRBV7-2 and TRBJ1-5, reads GAGVSQSPSNKVTEKGKDVELRCDPISGHTALYWYRQSLGQGLEFLIYFQGNSAPDKSGLPSDRFSAERTGGSVSTLTIQRTQQEDSAVYLCASSRPGTGGDQPQHFGDGTRLSIL.

There are many counts of this clonotype. The chain has TRBV20-1 and TRBJ2-2; D ambiguous. V lost 2 bases to trimming and J lost 3 bases, with 13 bases between them. From germline, CDR1 is DFQATT and CDR2 SNEGSKA (reference sequence). The CDR3 is 15 residues long. Written as DNA, the CDR3 is TGCAGTGCTAGAAAGGGTGGAAGTGACACCGGGGAGCTGTTTTTT. This sequence encodes CSARKGGSDTGELFF.

Concerning this clonotype itself: A much larger clonotype is one base distant, so this may be a read error. CDR3 loop: CASSQERYRPQHF. CDR3 DNA sequence: TGCGCCAGCAGCCAAGAACGGTATCGGCCCCAGCATTTT. The chain is built from TRBV4-3 and TRBJ1-5; no clear D gene. Germline V gives CDR1 LGHNA, CDR2 YSLEER. V was cut by 0 bases and J by 9 bases, with 9 bases left in between. CDR3 length: 13 amino acids.

The chain recombines TRBV18 with TRBJ2-7; D gene uncertain. From germline, CDR1 is KGHSH and CDR2 LQKENI. This CDR3 has 11 amino acids. V dropped 2 bases and J dropped 9 bases, with 8 bases sitting between them. CDR3 residues: CASSPGIGQYF. The CDR3 DNA reads TGTGCCAGCTCACCAGGAATCGGGCAGTACTTC.

About this clonotype: At one end, the junction sequence differs from germline, possibly due to a read error. V and J are TRBV5-1 and TRBJ1-6; D is ambiguous. The germline CDR1 and CDR2 sequences are SGHRS and YFSETQ. This CDR3 is built from 16 residues. CDR3 sequence: CASRLEAGFESSPLHF. The CDR3 DNA follows: TGCGCCAGCAGATTGGAAGCGGGTTTCGAAAGTTCACCTCTCCACTTT.

This clonotype was detected ten times or more. The chain couples TRBV6-2 or TRBV6-3 to TRBJ2-7; tentative D call: TRBD2 (5 bases). The germline V gene encodes CDR1 MNHEY and CDR2 SVGEGT. Between the trimmed V and J ends, which lost 8 bases and 2 bases, there was a span of 13 bases. The CDR3 has 13 residues. The CDR3 sequence: CASGRPGTYEQYF. CDR3 sequence (DNA): TGTGCCAGCGGACGACCGGGGACCTACGAGCAGTACTTC.

This clonotype was recorded at least ten times. The CDR3 is CSGTSGRPPNEQFF. The CDR3, as DNA: TGCAGTGGGACGAGCGGGAGACCCCCCAATGAGCAGTTCTTC. The chain links TRBV20-1 to TRBJ2-1; 8 bases map to TRBD2. The length of the CDR3 is 14 residues. V was clipped by 7 bases and J by 6 bases; unmatched bases: 11. In germline, CDR1 is DFQATT, CDR2 SNEGSKA (reference sequence).

About this clonotype itself: A much more abundant neighbour one base away suggests this may be a read error. The J gene is TRBJ2-3, the V gene TRBV12-3 or TRBV12-4, with D tentatively TRBD2 (5 bases). The CDR3 is 17 amino acids. Trimming took off 4 bases at V and 6 bases at J, with 23 bases between the two ends. The CDR3 DNA reads as TGTGCCAGCAGTTCCCAAAGAGGAGCGGCTGACGGGGATACGCAGTATTTT. This translates into CASSSQRGAADGDTQYF.